Each of the 19 T cell receptor beta chains below was sequenced from the same sample in a study of cytomegalovirus exposure and HLA in healthy donors. Sequencing was performed with immunoSEQ multiplex PCR; in TCRdb, only in-frame clones are kept and a portion is missing. The top ten hold roughly a tenth of the sample, which has some 170,000 clones, less than 90% seen once. Input material: PBMCs. The receptors stem from a man between 25 and 39 years old in good health and CMV-seropositive.

The V gene is TRBV4-3, the J gene TRBJ2-3; the match to TRBD2 covers 13 bases. V dropped 3 bases and J dropped 1; count of bases not matched to a gene: 4. Germline V gives CDR1 LGHNA, CDR2 YSLEER. This CDR3 region has 17 residues. The CDR3 sequence is CASSQLLAGGGTDTQYF. Here the CDR3 DNA reads TGCGCCAGCAGCCAGTTACTAGCGGGGGGGGGCACAGATACGCAGTATTTT.

This CDR3 is CASSPGGGANRGYTF. CDR3 sequence (DNA): TGTGCCAGTAGTCCTGGGGGGGGCGCGAATAGAGGCTACACCTTC. This chain uses TRBV19 with TRBJ1-2; weak D call: TRBD1 (6 bases). V lost 5 bases to trimming and J lost 8 bases, with 21 bases between them. The CDR3 runs to 15 residues. Germline-derived CDR1 and CDR2 are LNHDA and SQIVND (reference sequence). Drawing the rest from reference TRBV19 and TRBJ1-2, the complete variable domain is DGGITQSPKYLFRKEGQNVTLSCEQNLNHDAMYWYRQDPGQGLRLIYYSQIVNDFQKGDIAEGYSVSREKKESFPLTVTSAQKNPTAFYLCASSPGGGANRGYTFGSGTRLTVV.

The chain combines TRBV5-1 with TRBJ1-1; 7 positions match TRBD1. This CDR3 spans 14 amino acids. Trimming cost V 4 bases and J 1 base; bases outside gene matches: 4. Per germline, CDR1 SGHRS and CDR2 YFSETQ. The CDR3 sequence: CASSPRGENTEAFF. The CDR3 DNA reads TGCGCCAGCAGCCCCAGGGGGGAGAACACTGAAGCTTTCTTT.

J is TRBJ2-3 and V is TRBV5-1; no firm D call. This CDR3 has 14 amino acids. The V end lost 6 bases, the J end lost 0 bases, and 11 bases lay between the germline ends. Germline CDR1 and CDR2: SGHRS and YFSETQ. CDR3 residues: CASTDTASTDTQYF. CDR3 DNA sequence: TGCGCCAGCACCGACACAGCTAGCACAGATACGCAGTATTTT.

This chain uses TRBV5-1 with TRBJ1-3, with TRBD1 matching over 8 bases. V was clipped by 4 bases and J by 6 bases; unmatched bases: 9. CDR3 length: 15 residues. Germline V CDR1 and CDR2: SGHRS, YFSETQ. For the CDR3, the DNA is TGCGCCAGCAGCAATAGAGAGACAGGGGAAAACACCATATATTTT. The encoded protein is CASSNRETGENTIYF.

The gene calls are TRBV5-6 and TRBJ2-7; D possibly corresponds to TRBD1 (5 bases). V dropped 0 bases and J dropped 2 bases, with 15 bases sitting between them. There are 16 residues in the CDR3. Germline CDR1 is SGHDT and CDR2 is YYEEEE. CDR3 nucleotides: TGTGCCAGCAGCTTGGAGATGGGCCAGGGCCCCTACGAGCAGTACTTC. This sequence encodes CASSLEMGQGPYEQYF.

This clone has a handful of counts. This rearrangement joins TRBV9 to TRBJ2-1; perhaps TRBD1 as D (7 bases). The CDR3 is made up of 15 amino acids. The ends were cut back, 4 bases at V and 9 bases at J, with 20 bases in the middle. Germline CDR1 and CDR2: SGDLS and YYNGEE. As DNA, the CDR3 is TGTGCCAGCAGCCCGAAGGGGGCGACTAGTGTTGAGCAGTTCTTC. Protein product: CASSPKGATSVEQFF.

This clone has more than one count but fewer than ten. V usage is TRBV7-9 and J usage is TRBJ2-7, with TRBD1 identical over 8 bases. The CDR3 has 16 amino acids. The V segment lost 1 base and the J segment 3 bases; nucleotides outside the gene matches: 8. CDR1 is SEHNR and CDR2 is FQNEAQ in the germline V gene (reference sequence). The CDR3 spells CASSLVLTGGNYEQYF. CDR3 nucleotides: TGTGCCAGCAGCTTAGTACTAACAGGGGGAAACTACGAGCAGTACTTC.

The chain uses TRBV2 and TRBJ1-5, with D possibly TRBD1 on 6 matching bases. Germline CDR1 reads SNHLY; CDR2 reads FYNNEI. Deletions cut 5 bases from V and 0 bases from J, with 17 bases between. The CDR3 length is 17 residues. The DNA for the CDR3 is TGTGCCAGCAGTTGGCGCAGGGGTCCAGATAGCAATCAGCCCCAGCATTTT. Translating it yields CASSWRRGPDSNQPQHF.

The chain couples TRBV12-2 to TRBJ2-7; the table names TRBD2, a call not compared with the DNA. TRBV12-2 is a listed pseudogene. This CDR3 comprises 15 residues. The CDR3 DNA sequence: TGTGCAAGTCGCTTTAGCGGCGCAGGGCGCCACGAGCAGTACTTC. Translation: CASRFSGAGRHEQYF.

The chain couples TRBV4-2 to TRBJ2-1; a possible D gene is TRBD1 (6 bases). Germline CDR1 is LGHNA and CDR2 is YNFKEQ. The CDR3 totals 15 residues. The V end lost 0 bases, the J end lost 3 bases, and 9 bases lay between the germline ends. CDR3 region: CASSQEQGIYNEQFF. The DNA of the CDR3 is TGTGCCAGCAGCCAAGAACAGGGAATCTACAATGAGCAGTTCTTC.

The V gene is TRBV30, the J gene TRBJ1-3; possible D gene TRBD1, 5 bases. Deletions cut 0 bases from V and 8 bases from J, with 11 bases between. The germline V gene has CDR1 GTSNPN and CDR2 SVGIG (reference sequence). CDR3 length equals 13 residues. This chain's CDR3 is CAWSVLGGDTIYF. The CDR3 nucleotides read TGTGCCTGGAGTGTACTGGGGGGGGACACCATATATTTT.

The V gene is TRBV11-2, the J gene TRBJ2-2, with 15 bases that match TRBD2. The CDR3 is made up of 19 amino acids. From germline, CDR1 is SGHAT and CDR2 FQNNGV. V trimming: 4 bases; J trimming: 6 bases; junction bases outside the gene matches: 12. The CDR3 nucleotides read TGTGCCAGCAGCTCCCTACGGACTAGCGGGGGGGTTCCATCCGGGGAGCTGTTTTTT. Translated, it gives CASSSLRTSGGVPSGELFF.

V usage is TRBV30 and J usage is TRBJ1-1; D not resolved. The germline V and J ends were trimmed by 0 bases and 1 base, with 6 bases remaining between them. Germline V gene lookup returns CDR1 GTSNPN and CDR2 SVGIG (reference sequence). The CDR3 runs to 13 residues. DNA of the CDR3: TGTGCCTGGAGTGTGGCCCAGAACACTGAAGCTTTCTTT. It specifies CAWSVAQNTEAFF.

The V and J genes are TRBV7-6 and TRBJ2-1; D possibly corresponds to TRBD2 (6 bases). The V gene lost 1 base and the J gene lost 9 bases, with 22 bases spanning the gap. This CDR3 has 17 amino acids. CDR1 and CDR2 (germline): SGHVS, FNYEAQ. CDR3 residues: CASSLVVWGRPWGEQFF. The CDR3 DNA follows: TGTGCCAGCAGCTTAGTGGTTTGGGGGAGGCCGTGGGGTGAGCAGTTCTTC.

The rearrangement links TRBV9 to TRBJ1-5, with unresolved D. Per the germline V gene, CDR1 is SGDLS and CDR2 is YYNGEE. V dropped 0 bases and J dropped 0 bases, with 7 bases sitting between them. The CDR3 runs to 15 residues. CDR3 DNA sequence: TGTGCCAGCAGCGTAGACAGTTCTAGCAATCAGCCCCAGCATTTT. This sequence encodes CASSVDSSSNQPQHF.

The V and J genes are TRBV30 and TRBJ1-6; tentatively, D is TRBD1 (5 bases). V lost 0 bases and J 10 bases, leaving 16 bases between the germline ends. The CDR3 contains 15 residues. The germline V gene encodes CDR1 GTSNPN and CDR2 SVGIG (reference sequence). As DNA, the CDR3 is TGTGCCTGGAGTGTAACGGGGGGATTTGGGTCACCCCTCCACTTT. As protein: CAWSVTGGFGSPLHF.

Comments on this clone: At one end the junction does not follow the germline gene, possibly because of a read error. V and J are TRBV11-2 and TRBJ1-1; D remains unclear. Germline-derived CDR1 and CDR2 are SGHAT and FQNNGV. The CDR3 covers 12 residues. The DNA of the CDR3 is TGTGCCAGCAGCTTACGGAACAGTGAAGCTTTCTTT. Its protein is CASSLRNSEAFF.

The chain combines TRBV14 with TRBJ2-7; D may be TRBD1 (6 bases). CDR1 is SGHDN, CDR2 FVKESK, per germline. V lost 4 bases, J lost 6 bases, and 13 bases lay in between. CDR3 length: 13 amino acids. CDR3 sequence reads: CASSPNLQGEQYF. Written as DNA, the CDR3 is TGTGCCAGCAGCCCAAACCTACAGGGCGAGCAGTACTTC.